These T cell receptor beta chains were read from a single sample in a study of cytomegalovirus exposure and HLA in healthy donors. TCRdb's copy holds only in-frame clones and misses some; the assay was immunoSEQ multiplex PCR. The table has some 160,000 clones, about two thirds seen once. The sequenced sample consisted of PBMCs. These receptors were obtained from a man between 35 and 55 years old in good health and CMV-seronegative. CDR3s include the opening cysteine and the closing phenylalanine or tryptophan. D genes are given only for firm matches. A clone size is listed for some rows: how often the clone was seen (once, few, many), or a class if it is expanded.

d_call	j_call	clone_size	v_call	cdr3_nt	cdr3_aa
TRBD1	TRBJ1-5	-	TRBV27	TGTGCCAGCAGTCCCGGGACAGGGGCCCCTTATAGCAATCAGCCCCAGCATTTT	CASSPGTGAPYSNQPQHF
-	TRBJ2-3	-	TRBV7-8	TGTGCCAGCAGCTTCTGGACAGATAGCACAGATACGCAGTATTTT	CASSFWTDSTDTQYF
-	TRBJ2-7	-	TRBV5-6	TGTGCCAGCAGCCAGGGACATTCCTACGAGCAGTACTTC	CASSQGHSYEQYF
TRBD2	TRBJ2-5	-	TRBV5-6	TGTGCCAGCAGCTTGGAAGGAGCGGGAGGGCCCGGGACCCAGTACTTC	CASSLEGAGGPGTQYF
TRBD1	TRBJ2-1	-	TRBV6-6	TGTGCCAGCCGTGGACAGGGTAACTACAATGAGCAGTTCTTC	CASRGQGNYNEQFF
TRBD2	TRBJ2-3	-	TRBV27	TGTGCCAGCACTCCGAGGACTAGCGGGCCCAGGGGCACAGATACGCAGTATTTT	CASTPRTSGPRGTDTQYF
TRBD1	TRBJ1-5	few	TRBV6-4	TGTGCCAGCAACAAAGGGGGCGAGAGGCTCAATCAGCCCCAGCATTTT	CASNKGGERLNQPQHF
TRBD2	TRBJ2-1	-	TRBV28	TGTGCCAGCAGAGCAAGGACTAGCGACTACAATGAGCAGTTCTTC	CASRARTSDYNEQFF
-	TRBJ1-1	-	TRBV4-1	TGCGCCAGCAGCCAACGCCCGGTAGGAGTTAGGGGGACTGAAGCTTTCTTT	CASSQRPVGVRGTEAFF
-	TRBJ1-1	-	TRBV5-1	TGCGCCAGCAGTCGGGATGGCGGGACGAACACTGAAGCTTTCTTT	CASSRDGGTNTEAFF